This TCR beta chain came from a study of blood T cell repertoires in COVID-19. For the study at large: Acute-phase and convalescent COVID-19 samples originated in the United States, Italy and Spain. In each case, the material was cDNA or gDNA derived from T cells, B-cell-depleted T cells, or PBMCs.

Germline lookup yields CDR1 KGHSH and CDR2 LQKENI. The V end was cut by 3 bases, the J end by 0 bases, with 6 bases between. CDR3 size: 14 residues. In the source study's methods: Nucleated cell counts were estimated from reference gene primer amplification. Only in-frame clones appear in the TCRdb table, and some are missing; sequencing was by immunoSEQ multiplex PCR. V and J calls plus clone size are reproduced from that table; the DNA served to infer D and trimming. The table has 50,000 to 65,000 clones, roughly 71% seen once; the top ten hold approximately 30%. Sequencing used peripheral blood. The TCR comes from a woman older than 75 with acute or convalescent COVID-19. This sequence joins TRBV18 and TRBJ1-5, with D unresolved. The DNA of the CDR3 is TGTGCCAGCTCACCGAGGTATAGCAATCAGCCCCAGCATTTT. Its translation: CASSPRYSNQPQHF. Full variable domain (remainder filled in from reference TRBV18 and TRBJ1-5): NAGVMQNPRHLVRRRGQEARLRCSPMKGHSHVYWYRQLPEEGLKFMVYLQKENIIDESGMPKERFSAEFPKEGPSILRIQQVVRGDSAAYFCASSPRYSNQPQHFGDGTRLSIL.